This T cell receptor (beta chain) came from a study of technical replicates of blood from a handful of donors. Measured with immunoSEQ multiplex PCR; TCRdb has only the in-frame clones, and not every one. The sample carries over 55,000 clones, about 88% recorded once. With V trimmed by 2 bases and J by 7 bases, 5 bases remained unmatched. The CDR3 loop spans 12 amino acids. Germline V CDR1 and CDR2: SQVTM, ANQGSEA. Sequencing was carried out using PBMCs. The genes are TRBV29-1 and TRBJ2-7, with TRBD1 matching 7 bases. The receptor was isolated from a human donor in good health. Some clones in this sample may be carry-over from other donors' samples. CDR3 residues: CSVEKQGREQYF. In DNA form, the CDR3 reads TGCAGCGTTGAAAAACAGGGGCGTGAGCAGTACTTC.